This TCR beta chain comes out of a study of cytomegalovirus exposure and HLA in healthy donors. Notes on the study in general: Researchers reported that a few CMV-associated chains were confirmed in vitro as CMV antigen-specific.

The CDR3 runs to 14 residues. To note about this clone: Its antigen is undetermined.

The PCR had 60 Vbeta and 13 Jbeta primers. The protocol was immunoSEQ multiplex PCR, while the TCRdb copy is restricted to in-frame clones and leaves out a portion. The specimen's table records tens of thousands of clones. The receptor was isolated from a man aged 35 to 55 in good health and CMV-seronegative. The chain combines TRBV12-2 with TRBJ2-1; TRBD1, as called in the table, went unchecked against the DNA. TRBV12-2 is described as a pseudogene. The sample taken for sequencing was PBMCs. DNA for the CDR3: TGTGCAAGTCGCTCCCCGACAGGGGTTGATGAGCAGTTCTTC. Amino acid sequence: CASRSPTGVDEQFF.